The rows below give T cell receptor beta chains drawn from one sample of a study of cytomegalovirus exposure and HLA in healthy donors. Libraries were prepared by immunoSEQ multiplex PCR; TCRdb keeps only in-frame clonotypes and omits some of them. The sample holds around 130,000 clones, 70% to 75% seen once. Sequencing was carried out using PBMCs. The receptor set was obtained from a man younger than 45 in good health and CMV-seronegative. CDR3s include the opening cysteine and the closing phenylalanine or tryptophan. The D gene is left open where the match is weak. Rows give clone size only sometimes, using once, few, many, or a class for an expanded clone.

j_gene: TRBJ1-4; v_gene: TRBV5-1; d_gene: .; abundance: .; CDR3nt: TGCGCCAGCAGCCTCGCAGAGGGGGAATCGGAAAAACTGTTTTTT; CDR3aa: CASSLAEGESEKLFF
j_gene: TRBJ1-5; v_gene: TRBV7-2; d_gene: .; abundance: .; CDR3nt: TGTGCCAGCAGCAGCGACAGAGATCAGCCCCAGCATTTT; CDR3aa: CASSSDRDQPQHF
j_gene: TRBJ2-5; v_gene: TRBV6-1; d_gene: .; abundance: .; CDR3nt: TGTGCCATCGCGGCGGGTTTGGTAGAGACCCAGTACTTC; CDR3aa: CAIAAGLVETQYF
j_gene: TRBJ2-1; v_gene: TRBV7-2; d_gene: TRBD2; abundance: few; CDR3nt: TGTGCCAGCAGGTTAGGGACTAGAGTCTACAATGAGCAGTTCTTC; CDR3aa: CASRLGTRVYNEQFF
j_gene: TRBJ2-7; v_gene: TRBV7-3; d_gene: TRBD1; abundance: once; CDR3nt: TGTGCCAGCAGCCCCCAGAGGGACAGCCCCTACGAGCAGTACTTC; CDR3aa: CASSPQRDSPYEQYF
j_gene: TRBJ1-5; v_gene: TRBV5-4; d_gene: .; abundance: .; CDR3nt: TGTGCCAGCAGCTTGGGGCCCCCGGGGAACAATCAGCCCCAGCATTTT; CDR3aa: CASSLGPPGNNQPQHF
j_gene: TRBJ2-3; v_gene: TRBV19; d_gene: .; abundance: few; CDR3nt: TGTGCCAGTAGTAAAGGGAGAAGGGATACGCAGTATTTT; CDR3aa: CASSKGRRDTQYF
j_gene: TRBJ1-3; v_gene: TRBV6-1; d_gene: .; abundance: .; CDR3nt: TGTGCCAGCATCTACAGCCAGACCTCTGGAAACACCATATATTTT; CDR3aa: CASIYSQTSGNTIYF
j_gene: TRBJ1-4; v_gene: TRBV28; d_gene: .; abundance: .; CDR3nt: TGTGCCAGCAGCAAGACAGGTCTTAATGAAAAACTGTTTTTT; CDR3aa: CASSKTGLNEKLFF
j_gene: TRBJ2-3; v_gene: TRBV25-1; d_gene: .; abundance: .; CDR3nt: TGTGCCAGCAGTGAATCTGGGCCACCTAACACAGATACGCAGTATTTT; CDR3aa: CASSESGPPNTDTQYF
j_gene: TRBJ2-5; v_gene: TRBV27; d_gene: TRBD1; abundance: few; CDR3nt: TGTGCCAGCAGTTCGGCACAGGGGGACCAAGAGACCCAGTACTTC; CDR3aa: CASSSAQGDQETQYF